The 21 T cell receptor beta chains presented below share a single source sample, sequenced in a study of CD8 T cells in ankylosing spondylitis. General study results and limits: Seemingly distinctive of ankylosing spondylitis blood was a TCR beta motif formed by eight highly homologous variants.

TCRdb re-called the 5' RACE reads with MiXCR, one entry per CDR3 protein. The sample yields about 750,000 distinct CDR3 sequences, 15% to 20% seen once. What these receptors recognize is not known. The sequencing input was blood, either unsorted or a sorted T cell fraction (not recorded which). These receptors were collected from a male donor with ankylosing spondylitis.

This clonotype appeared a few times. The chain couples TRBV5-1 to TRBJ2-3, with D possibly TRBD1 on 6 matching bases. This CDR3 has 16 residues. Trimming removed 4 bases from V and 1 base from J, with 16 bases in between. Germline V gene lookup returns CDR1 SGHRS and CDR2 YFSETQ. This CDR3 is CASSPQGPRGTDTQYF. The DNA of the CDR3 is TGCGCCAGCAGCCCCCAGGGGCCGAGGGGCACAGATACGCAGTATTTT. Combining the CDR3 with reference TRBV5-1 and TRBJ2-3 gives the whole variable domain KAGVTQTPRYLIKTRGQQVTLSCSPISGHRSVSWYQQTPGQGLQFLFEYFSETQRNKGNFPGRFSGRQFSNSRSEMNVSTLELGDSALYLCASSPQGPRGTDTQYFGPGTRLTVL.

This clonotype turned up a few times. V gene TRBV5-1 combines with J gene TRBJ1-4; a weak D match, TRBD1 (5 bases). This CDR3 is built from 15 residues. The germline V gene encodes CDR1 SGHRS and CDR2 YFSETQ. The germline V and J ends were trimmed by 6 bases and 7 bases, with 19 bases remaining between them. CDR3 residues: CASTRLGGESEKLFF. CDR3 bases: TGCGCCAGCACTCGCCTCGGGGGTGAGAGTGAAAAACTGTTTTTT.

The chain is built from TRBV20-1 and TRBJ1-1, with a weak D call TRBD1 (6 bases). The V and J ends lost 8 bases and 5 bases respectively, with 21 bases between them. CDR3 size: 14 residues. CDR1 and CDR2 from the germline V gene are DFQATT and SNEGSKA (reference sequence). The CDR3 sequence: CSTWGQGSGTEAFF. The CDR3 DNA is TGCAGTACATGGGGGCAGGGTTCGGGTACTGAAGCTTTCTTT.

The genes are TRBV5-1 and TRBJ2-3; 10 nucleotides line up with TRBD1. The germline V gene has CDR1 SGHRS and CDR2 YFSETQ. The CDR3 has 15 amino acids. Trimming removed 7 bases from V and 3 bases from J; junction bases left unmatched: 8. CDR3 residues: CASGNRDRGTDTQYF. The DNA for the CDR3 is TGCGCCAGCGGGAACCGGGACAGGGGAACAGATACGCAGTATTTT.

The table lists this clonotype with a few counts. V usage is TRBV5-1 and J usage is TRBJ2-2; 7 bases match TRBD1. The V and J ends lost 0 bases and 1 base, in that order; junction bases with no gene match: 3. The CDR3 is 16 residues long. CDR1 is SGHRS and CDR2 is YFSETQ in the germline V gene. The CDR3 region has the DNA TGCGCCAGCAGCTTGGGTCGGACAGGGAACACCGGGGAGCTGTTTTTT. Its translation is CASSLGRTGNTGELFF.

V gene TRBV9 combines with J gene TRBJ2-7, with D perhaps TRBD2 (5 bases). Germline CDR1 is SGDLS and CDR2 is YYNGEE. The V and J ends lost 0 bases and 0 bases respectively, with 7 bases between them. The CDR3 consists of 14 residues. The CDR3 here is CASSVVAGSYEQYF. The CDR3 coding sequence is TGTGCCAGCAGCGTAGTCGCGGGCTCCTACGAGCAGTACTTC.

V and J are TRBV7-2 and TRBJ1-1, with D possibly being TRBD1 (6 bases). The V end was cut by 5 bases, the J end by 8 bases, with 9 bases between. In germline, CDR1 is SGHTA, CDR2 FQGNSA. The CDR3 has 11 residues. CDR3 DNA: TGTGCCAGCAGCCAGACAGGAGAAGCTTTCTTT. It is translated as CASSQTGEAFF.

The chain recombines TRBV10-3 with TRBJ2-7; D gene uncertain. V was shortened by 0 bases and J by 5 bases, with 8 bases between the two germline ends. Germline V gene sequence: CDR1 ENHRY, CDR2 SYGVKD. The CDR3 extends over 13 amino acids. CDR3 bases: TGTGCCATCAGTGAGTCGGGGATCCACGAGCAGTACTTC. Its protein is CAISESGIHEQYF.

The table lists this clonotype with a few counts. V usage is TRBV5-1 and J usage is TRBJ2-7, with no clear D. The CDR3 contains 15 residues. The germline CDR1 and CDR2 sequences are SGHRS and YFSETQ. The V and J ends lost 1 base and 2 bases respectively, with 13 bases between them. In DNA form, the CDR3 reads TGCGCCAGCAGCTTGTTCGCAGACTCTACCTACGAGCAGTACTTC. This translates into CASSLFADSTYEQYF.

In nucleotides, the CDR3 is TGCGCCAGCAGCTCCCGGGAGACCTATAATTCACCCCTCCACTTT. Its translation is CASSSRETYNSPLHF. This sequence joins TRBV5-1 and TRBJ1-6; D is unresolved. V was clipped by 3 bases and J by 2 bases, with 9 bases between them. Germline V lookup: CDR1 SGHRS, CDR2 YFSETQ. The CDR3 covers 15 residues.

This clonotype has more than one count but fewer than ten. V and J are TRBV6-4 and TRBJ2-2; possibly TRBD1 for D (5 bases). V was clipped by 3 bases and J by 2 bases, with 10 bases between them. The CDR3 has 15 amino acids. Germline V CDR1 and CDR2: MRHNA, SNTAGT. The CDR3, as DNA: TGTGCCAGCAGTGATTCAGGGTACAACACCGGGGAGCTGTTTTTT. It codes for CASSDSGYNTGELFF.

The chain links TRBV2 to TRBJ2-5; 7 nucleotides align to TRBD2. V was clipped by 7 bases and J by 3 bases; unmatched bases: 5. Germline CDR1 and CDR2: SNHLY and FYNNEI. CDR3 length: 13 amino acids. CDR3 residues: CASMGGTKETQYF. The CDR3 DNA is TGTGCCAGCATGGGGGGGACCAAAGAGACCCAGTACTTC.

This chain links TRBV10-3 with TRBJ2-7; 10 nucleotides line up with TRBD1. CDR1 ENHRY and CDR2 SYGVKD come from the germline V gene. V lost 6 bases and J lost 1; bases outside the gene matches: 9. The CDR3 is 16 amino acids. The CDR3 nucleotides read TGTGCCATCAGCGGCTTTTCGGGACAGGGGTCCTACGAGCAGTACTTC. This gives the protein CAISGFSGQGSYEQYF.

The chain recombines TRBV15 with TRBJ2-7, with a weak D call TRBD2 (6 bases). Trimming stripped 1 base from V and 0 bases from J, with 10 bases between. This CDR3 contains 15 residues. CDR1 is LNHNV and CDR2 is YYDKDF in the germline V gene (reference sequence). This CDR3 reads CATSRATGLSYEQYF. Written as DNA, the CDR3 is TGTGCCACCAGCAGAGCGACGGGACTCTCCTACGAGCAGTACTTC.

The genes are TRBV19 and TRBJ2-1; either TRBD1 or TRBD2 may fit D (5 bases each). The length of the CDR3 is 14 residues. CDR1 LNHDA and CDR2 SQIVND come from the germline V gene (reference sequence). V was trimmed by 4 bases and J by 3 bases, leaving 10 bases between them. The CDR3 bases are TGTGCCAGTAGTACCGGGACGAACTACAATGAGCAGTTCTTC. It yields the protein CASSTGTNYNEQFF.

The genes are TRBV28 and TRBJ1-5; unclear D gene. Germline lookup yields CDR1 MDHEN and CDR2 SYDVKM. The V and J ends lost 5 bases and 5 bases respectively, with 7 bases between them. This CDR3 region has 12 residues. CDR3 sequence (DNA): TGTGCCAGCAGTCCTGGTTATCAGCCCCAGCATTTT. This encodes CASSPGYQPQHF.

The J gene is TRBJ1-4, the V gene TRBV9; 11 bases fit TRBD1. With V trimmed by 3 bases and J by 8 bases, 9 bases remained unmatched. The CDR3 covers 16 residues. Germline V gene data show CDR1 as SGDLS and CDR2 as YYNGEE. Here the CDR3 reads CASSGGTGGYSEKLFF. The CDR3 bases are TGTGCCAGCAGCGGGGGGACAGGGGGTTACTCCGAAAAACTGTTTTTT.

This clonotype has a count of ten or more. One end of the junction varies from germline; a read error may be responsible. The chain links TRBV7-2 to TRBJ2-7; the D gene could be TRBD1 or TRBD2 (5 bases each). The germline V gene has CDR1 SGHTA and CDR2 FQGNSA. The length of the CDR3 is 15 residues. The CDR3 nucleotides read TGCGCCAGCAGCTTGTCTGCCGGGACCCCCTACGAGCAGTACTTC. Translating gives CASSLSAGTPYEQYF.

The chain recombines TRBV6-5 with TRBJ2-5; either TRBD1 or TRBD2 may supply D (5 bases each). The CDR3 is 14 residues long. Trimming removed 4 bases at V and 4 bases at J, with 13 bases between. From germline, CDR1 is MNHEY and CDR2 SVGAGI. The CDR3 loop reads CASSWGGGGETQYF. In DNA form, the CDR3 reads TGTGCCAGCAGTTGGGGTGGGGGTGGAGAGACCCAGTACTTC.

The chain joins TRBV4-1 to TRBJ1-2, with a tentative D call TRBD1 (5 bases). Germline CDR1 reads MGHRA; CDR2 reads YSYEKL. Trimming cost V 1 base and J 0 bases, with 12 bases left between them. This CDR3 region has 16 residues. CDR3 sequence: CASSQGFGGTNYGYTF. The CDR3 DNA is TGCGCCAGCAGCCAAGGGTTCGGGGGAACTAACTATGGCTACACCTTC.

This chain links TRBV25-1 with TRBJ2-7; 7 nucleotides line up with TRBD1. Germline V gives CDR1 MGHDK, CDR2 SYGVNS. The CDR3 runs 14 residues. With 6 bases clipped from V and 3 bases from J, the junction kept 8 bases outside the gene matches. The CDR3 protein is CASSRQGVNYEQYF. The CDR3 bases are TGTGCCAGCAGCAGACAGGGCGTAAACTACGAGCAGTACTTC.